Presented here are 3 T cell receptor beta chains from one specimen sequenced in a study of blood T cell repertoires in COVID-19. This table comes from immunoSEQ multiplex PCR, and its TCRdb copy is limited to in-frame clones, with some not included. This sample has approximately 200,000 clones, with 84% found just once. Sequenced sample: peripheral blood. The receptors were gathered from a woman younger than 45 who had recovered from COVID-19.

The DNA for the CDR3 is TGTGCCAGTAGTATCGGACTAGCGGGAGGGGGGGAGCTGTTTTTT. This encodes CASSIGLAGGGELFF. The chain uses TRBV19 and TRBJ2-2; the match to TRBD2 covers 15 bases. The CDR3 is 15 residues long. V was clipped by 3 bases and J by 8 bases; unmatched bases: 1. Germline V gives CDR1 LNHDA, CDR2 SQIVND (reference sequence).

The CDR3 DNA is TGTGCCAGCAGCCCAGCGGGGGAAAATAATTCACCCCTCCACTTT. Translation: CASSPAGENNSPLHF. The rearrangement joins TRBV7-2 to TRBJ1-6; TRBD1 is a possible D gene (5 bases). From germline, CDR1 is SGHTA and CDR2 FQGNSA. Trimming took off 5 bases at V and 5 bases at J, with 13 bases between the two ends. The CDR3 covers 15 residues.

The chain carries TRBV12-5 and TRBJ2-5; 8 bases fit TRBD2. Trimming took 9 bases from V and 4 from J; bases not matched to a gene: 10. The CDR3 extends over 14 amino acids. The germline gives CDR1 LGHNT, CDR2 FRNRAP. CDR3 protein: CASSGLAGGETQYF. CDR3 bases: TGTGCTAGCTCCGGGCTAGCGGGCGGAGAGACCCAGTACTTC.